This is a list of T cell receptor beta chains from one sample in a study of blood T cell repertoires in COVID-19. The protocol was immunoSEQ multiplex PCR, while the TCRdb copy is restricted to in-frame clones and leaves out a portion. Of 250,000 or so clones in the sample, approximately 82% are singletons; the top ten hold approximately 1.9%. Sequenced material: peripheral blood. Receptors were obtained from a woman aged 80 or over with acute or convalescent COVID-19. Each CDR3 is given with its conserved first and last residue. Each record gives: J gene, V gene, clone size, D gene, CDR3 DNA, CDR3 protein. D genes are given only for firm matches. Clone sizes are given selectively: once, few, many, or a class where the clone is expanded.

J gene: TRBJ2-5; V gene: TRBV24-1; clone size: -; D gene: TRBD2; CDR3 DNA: TGTGCCACCAGTGATTGGGGTTTAGCGGGAAAGAAAGAGACCCAGTACTTC; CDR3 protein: CATSDWGLAGKKETQYF
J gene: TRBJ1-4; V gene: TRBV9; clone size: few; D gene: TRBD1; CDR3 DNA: TGTGCCAGCAGAGCAGGGGGCCCTAATGAAAAACTGTTTTTT; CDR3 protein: CASRAGGPNEKLFF
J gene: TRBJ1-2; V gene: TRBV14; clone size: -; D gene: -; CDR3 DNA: TGTGCCAGCAGTCGACAGAACTCTTATGGCTACACCTTC; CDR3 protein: CASSRQNSYGYTF
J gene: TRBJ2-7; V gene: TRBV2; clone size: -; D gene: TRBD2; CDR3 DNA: TGTGCCAGCAAGCGGGAGGCCTACGAGCAGTACTTC; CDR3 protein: CASKREAYEQYF
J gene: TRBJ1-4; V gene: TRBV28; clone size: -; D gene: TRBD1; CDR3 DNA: TGTGCCAGCAGTTTATTAAGGGGACAGGGGCCCGAAAAACTGTTTTTT; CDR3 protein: CASSLLRGQGPEKLFF
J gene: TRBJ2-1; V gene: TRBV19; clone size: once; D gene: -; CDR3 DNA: TGTGCCAGTAGCCTATTGACTGACGCCTACAATGAGCAGTTCTTC; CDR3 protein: CASSLLTDAYNEQFF
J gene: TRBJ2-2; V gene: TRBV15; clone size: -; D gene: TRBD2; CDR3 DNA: TGTGCCACCAGCCCCTTCGGCGGGGGGGGATCCACCGGGGAGCTGTTTTTT; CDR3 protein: CATSPFGGGGSTGELFF
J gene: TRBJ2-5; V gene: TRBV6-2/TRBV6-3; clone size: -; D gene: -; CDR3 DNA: TGTGCCAGCAGTTACTTCACGAGGGCATCCGGGGAGACCCAGTACTTC; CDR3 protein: CASSYFTRASGETQYF
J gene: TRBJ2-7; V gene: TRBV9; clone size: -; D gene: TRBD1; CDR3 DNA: TGTGCCAGCAGCAGGGGGCGGGCCGACTCCTACGAGCAGTACTTC; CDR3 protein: CASSRGRADSYEQYF
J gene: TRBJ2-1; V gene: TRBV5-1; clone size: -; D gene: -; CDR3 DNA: TGCGCCAGCAGTTCCCAGGGGAATGAGCAGTTCTTC; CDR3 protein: CASSSQGNEQFF
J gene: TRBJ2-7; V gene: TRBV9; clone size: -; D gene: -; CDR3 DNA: TGTGCCAGCAGCGTAGCCCCGGACAGCGACGAGCAGTACTTC; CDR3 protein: CASSVAPDSDEQYF
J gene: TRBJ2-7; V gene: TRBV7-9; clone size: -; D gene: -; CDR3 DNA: TGTGCCAGCAGCTCAGCAGAGTACGAGCAGTACTTC; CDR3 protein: CASSSAEYEQYF
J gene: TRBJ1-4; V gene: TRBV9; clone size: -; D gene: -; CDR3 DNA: TGTGCCAGCAGCCCGACCTTGGGGGCGTCTCAGGAAAAACTGTTTTTT; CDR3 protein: CASSPTLGASQEKLFF
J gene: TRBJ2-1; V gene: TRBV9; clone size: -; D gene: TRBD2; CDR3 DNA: TGTGCCAGCAGCCCCTTCCTAGCGGGAGAGGGGAATGAGCAGTTCTTC; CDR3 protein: CASSPFLAGEGNEQFF
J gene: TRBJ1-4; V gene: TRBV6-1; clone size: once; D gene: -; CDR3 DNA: TGTGCCAGCAGTGAAGAGGGGGGGGGCTGGACTAATGAAAAACTGTTTTTT; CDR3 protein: CASSEEGGGWTNEKLFF
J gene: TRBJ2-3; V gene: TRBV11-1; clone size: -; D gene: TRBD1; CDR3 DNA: TGTGCCAGCAGCCCCCGGGACAGGGATACAGATACGCAGTATTTT; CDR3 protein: CASSPRDRDTDTQYF
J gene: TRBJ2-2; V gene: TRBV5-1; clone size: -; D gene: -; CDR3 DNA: TGCGCCAGCAACACCCAGTGGGGGGGGCGAATCACCGGGGAGCTGTTTTTT; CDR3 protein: CASNTQWGGRITGELFF
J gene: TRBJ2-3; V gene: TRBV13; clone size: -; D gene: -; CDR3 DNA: TGTGCCAGCAGCCCCAGGGGGGGCACAGATACGCAGTATTTT; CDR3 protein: CASSPRGGTDTQYF
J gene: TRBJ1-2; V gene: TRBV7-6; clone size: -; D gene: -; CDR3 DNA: TGTGCCAGCAGATCCAACAGAGATGGCTACACCTTC; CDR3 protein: CASRSNRDGYTF
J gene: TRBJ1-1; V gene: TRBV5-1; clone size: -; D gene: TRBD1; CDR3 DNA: TGCGCCAGCAGGTCCGGGACAGGGGTCGGGTCGACTGAAGCTTTCTTT; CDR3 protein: CASRSGTGVGSTEAFF
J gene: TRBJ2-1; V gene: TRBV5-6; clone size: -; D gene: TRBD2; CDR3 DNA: TGTGCCAGCAGCCGCCTCCATAGCGGGAGCTCCTACAATGAGCAGTTCTTC; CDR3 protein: CASSRLHSGSSYNEQFF
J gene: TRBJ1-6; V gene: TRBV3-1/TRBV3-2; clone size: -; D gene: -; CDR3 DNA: TGTGCCAGCAGCCAAGACCGGATAGGGGTGAATTCACCCCTCCACTTT; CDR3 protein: CASSQDRIGVNSPLHF
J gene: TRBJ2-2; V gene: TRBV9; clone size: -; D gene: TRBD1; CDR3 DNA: TGTGCCAGCAGCGGCCTGGGACAGGGGGGGACCGGGGAGCTGTTTTTT; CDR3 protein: CASSGLGQGGTGELFF
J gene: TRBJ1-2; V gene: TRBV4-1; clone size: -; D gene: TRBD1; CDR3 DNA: TGCGCCAGCAGCCGCTCCGGGACAGGCTGGCGAGGCTATGGCTACACCTTC; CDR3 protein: CASSRSGTGWRGYGYTF
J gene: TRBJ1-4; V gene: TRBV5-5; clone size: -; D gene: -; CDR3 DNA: TGTGCCAGCAGCTTGGGACAGCGAACAACTAATGAAAAACTGTTTTTT; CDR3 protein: CASSLGQRTTNEKLFF
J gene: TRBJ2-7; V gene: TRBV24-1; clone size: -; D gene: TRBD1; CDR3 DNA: TGTGCCACCAGTAAGTTGACAGGGCTAGCCTCCTACGAGCAGTACTTC; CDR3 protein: CATSKLTGLASYEQYF
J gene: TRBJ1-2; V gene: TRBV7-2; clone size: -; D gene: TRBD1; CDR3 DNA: TGTGCCAGCAGCTTATCGGGGGGACAGGGCTTTGGCTACACCTTC; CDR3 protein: CASSLSGGQGFGYTF
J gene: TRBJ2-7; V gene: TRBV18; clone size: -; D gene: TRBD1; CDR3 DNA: TGTGCCAGCTCACCACAGCAGGGGGCAGGTACGCGAGACGAGCAGTACTTC; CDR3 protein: CASSPQQGAGTRDEQYF
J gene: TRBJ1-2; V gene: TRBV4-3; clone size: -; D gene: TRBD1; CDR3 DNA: TGCGCCAGCAGCCAGCCCGGGACAGGGGGCCTAAGCTATGGCTACACCTTC; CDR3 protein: CASSQPGTGGLSYGYTF
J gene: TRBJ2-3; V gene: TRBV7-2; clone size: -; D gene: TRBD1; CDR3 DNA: TGTGCCAGCAGCAAAGACAGGGGGCGGGTGTCGAGAACAGATACGCAGTATTTT; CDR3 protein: CASSKDRGRVSRTDTQYF
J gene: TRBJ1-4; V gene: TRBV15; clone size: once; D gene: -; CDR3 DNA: TGTGCCACCAGCAGAGTTGGTGGGGAGAGCGAAAAACTGTTTTTT; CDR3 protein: CATSRVGGESEKLFF
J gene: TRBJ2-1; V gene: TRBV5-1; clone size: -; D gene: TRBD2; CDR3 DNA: TGCGCCAGCAGCCTGGGACTAGCGGGAGTTGGTGAGCAGTTCTTC; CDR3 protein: CASSLGLAGVGEQFF
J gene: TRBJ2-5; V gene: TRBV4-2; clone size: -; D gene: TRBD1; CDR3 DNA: TGTGCCAGCAGCCAGGCGGCAGGGGGCTTTGAGACCCAGTACTTC; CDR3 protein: CASSQAAGGFETQYF
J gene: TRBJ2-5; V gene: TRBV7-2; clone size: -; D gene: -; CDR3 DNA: TGTGCCAGCAGCTTCACAGTCTCGGGGGTACAAGAGACCCAGTACTTC; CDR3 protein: CASSFTVSGVQETQYF
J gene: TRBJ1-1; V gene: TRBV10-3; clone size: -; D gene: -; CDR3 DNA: TGTGCCATCAGTGAGTCGTCAGGGGCAGCCACTGAAGCTTTCTTT; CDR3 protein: CAISESSGAATEAFF
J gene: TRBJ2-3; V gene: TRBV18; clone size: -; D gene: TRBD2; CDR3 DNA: TGTGCCAGCTCCCCCGGACTAGCGAGCACAGATACGCAGTATTTT; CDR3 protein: CASSPGLASTDTQYF
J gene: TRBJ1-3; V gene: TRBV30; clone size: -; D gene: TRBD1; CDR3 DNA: TGTGCCTGGAGTGCAGGGGGCTCTGGAAACACCATATATTTT; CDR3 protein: CAWSAGGSGNTIYF
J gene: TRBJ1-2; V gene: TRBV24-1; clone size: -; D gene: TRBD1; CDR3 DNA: TGTGCCACCAGTGATCGGGACAGAGAGGAGTTGAGCTACACCTTC; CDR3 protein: CATSDRDREELSYTF
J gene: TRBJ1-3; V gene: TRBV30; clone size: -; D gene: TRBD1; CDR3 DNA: TGTGCCTGGAGTCGAGCAGGGGGCGGTGGAAACACCATATATTTT; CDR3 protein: CAWSRAGGGGNTIYF
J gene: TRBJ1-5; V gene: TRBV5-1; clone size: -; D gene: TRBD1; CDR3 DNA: TGCGCCAGCAGCCCGGGGACAGGGGGCAGCAATCAGCCCCAGCATTTT; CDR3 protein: CASSPGTGGSNQPQHF